This T cell receptor beta chain was profiled in a study of cytomegalovirus exposure and HLA in healthy donors. Study background: Of several hundred genotyped donors, 81% grouped in the Caucasian-associated ancestry cluster. Study-level results: The records held CMV serostatus as the only immune exposure information.

The CDR3 sequence is 14 residues long. Unmatched junction bases numbered 6, after V lost 3 bases and J lost 6 bases. Germline V gene lookup returns CDR1 MDHEN and CDR2 SYDVKM. Both 60 Vbeta primers and 13 Jbeta primers went into the PCR. This table comes from immunoSEQ multiplex PCR, and its TCRdb copy is limited to in-frame clones, with some not included. Among around 200,000 clones, around 74% were seen once, and the ten largest hold 2.5% to 3.5%. This clone was found once. Its antigen is currently unknown. The sample was PBMCs. The J gene is TRBJ2-7, the V gene TRBV28, with 9 bases fitting TRBD2. This TCR derives from a female donor in good health and CMV-seronegative. This CDR3 is CASSFGSGSLEQYF. CDR3 DNA sequence: TGTGCCAGCAGTTTTGGTAGCGGGAGTCTCGAGCAGTACTTC.